The next 5 T cell receptor beta chains were all read from a single sample in a study of cytomegalovirus exposure and HLA in healthy donors. The PCR was carried out with 60 Vbeta primers and 13 Jbeta primers. Libraries were prepared by immunoSEQ multiplex PCR; TCRdb keeps only in-frame clonotypes and omits some of them. Of approximately 89,000 clones listed, 75% to 80% are singletons. Sequencing was done on a sample of PBMCs. The receptors derive from a young man in good health and CMV-seronegative.

DNA for the CDR3: TGTGCCAGTAGTATCCTCATTAGCGGGGGGGCCTACAATGAGCAGTTCTTC. It is translated as CASSILISGGAYNEQFF. V usage is TRBV19 and J usage is TRBJ2-1; 11 nucleotides align to TRBD2. The CDR3 loop spans 17 amino acids. The V and J ends lost 3 bases and 2 bases, in that order; junction bases with no gene match: 6. CDR1 LNHDA and CDR2 SQIVND come from the germline V gene (reference sequence).

This clone was detected only once. The gene calls are TRBV27 and TRBJ1-2, with D possibly being TRBD1 (5 bases). The CDR3 is made up of 13 amino acids. The germline V gene has CDR1 MNHEY and CDR2 SMNVEV (reference sequence). Trimming removed 3 bases at V and 6 bases at J, with 11 bases between. CDR3 bases: TGTGCCAGCAGTTTTGAGGGGAGGGATGGCTACACCTTC. Its protein is CASSFEGRDGYTF.

The CDR3 loop reads CASSLGGTDSYEQYF. The CDR3 nucleotides read TGTGCCAGCAGCTTGGGCGGGACGGACTCCTACGAGCAGTACTTC. V gene TRBV5-4 combines with J gene TRBJ2-7; TRBD2 might be the D (6 bases). The germline V and J ends were trimmed by 0 bases and 0 bases, with 10 bases remaining between them. The CDR3 is 15 amino acids. Germline V gives CDR1 SGHNT, CDR2 YYREEE (reference sequence). The variable domain in full, with the rest retrieved from reference TRBV5-4 and TRBJ2-7, is ETGVTQSPTHLIKTRGQQVTLRCSSQSGHNTVSWYQQALGQGPQFIFQYYREEENGRGNFPPRFSGLQFPNYSSELNVNALELDDSALYLCASSLGGTDSYEQYFGPGTRLTVT.

CDR3 in DNA: TGTGCCAGCAGCTCTACAGGGGGGGTATTTTACGAGCAGTACTTC. It specifies CASSSTGGVFYEQYF. The chain couples TRBV5-6 to TRBJ2-7; TRBD1 might be the D (8 bases). This CDR3 region has 15 residues. The V and J ends lost 3 bases and 4 bases respectively, with 17 bases between them. Germline CDR1 and CDR2: SGHDT and YYEEEE.

V gene TRBV7-2 combines with J gene TRBJ1-2; possible D gene TRBD1, 6 bases. The germline V and J ends were trimmed by 2 bases and 4 bases, with 11 bases remaining between them. The CDR3 length is 14 residues. Germline V CDR1 and CDR2: SGHTA, FQGNSA. This chain's CDR3 is CASSLTTGSYGYTF. The CDR3 nucleotides read TGTGCCAGCAGCTTAACTACAGGGAGCTATGGCTACACCTTC.